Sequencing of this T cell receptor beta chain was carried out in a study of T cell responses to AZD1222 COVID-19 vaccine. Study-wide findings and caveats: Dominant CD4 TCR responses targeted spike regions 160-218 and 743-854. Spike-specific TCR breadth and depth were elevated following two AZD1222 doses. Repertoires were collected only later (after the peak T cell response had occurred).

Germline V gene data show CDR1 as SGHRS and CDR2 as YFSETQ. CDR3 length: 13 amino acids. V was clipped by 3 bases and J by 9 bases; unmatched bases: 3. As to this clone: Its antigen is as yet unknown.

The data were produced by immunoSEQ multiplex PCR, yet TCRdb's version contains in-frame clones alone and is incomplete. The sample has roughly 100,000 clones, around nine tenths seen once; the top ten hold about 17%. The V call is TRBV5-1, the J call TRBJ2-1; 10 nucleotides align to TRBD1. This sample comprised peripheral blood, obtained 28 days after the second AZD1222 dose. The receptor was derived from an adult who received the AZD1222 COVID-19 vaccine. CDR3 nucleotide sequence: TGCGCCAGCAGCTCGGGACAGGGGAGTGAGCAGTTCTTC. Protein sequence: CASSSGQGSEQFF.